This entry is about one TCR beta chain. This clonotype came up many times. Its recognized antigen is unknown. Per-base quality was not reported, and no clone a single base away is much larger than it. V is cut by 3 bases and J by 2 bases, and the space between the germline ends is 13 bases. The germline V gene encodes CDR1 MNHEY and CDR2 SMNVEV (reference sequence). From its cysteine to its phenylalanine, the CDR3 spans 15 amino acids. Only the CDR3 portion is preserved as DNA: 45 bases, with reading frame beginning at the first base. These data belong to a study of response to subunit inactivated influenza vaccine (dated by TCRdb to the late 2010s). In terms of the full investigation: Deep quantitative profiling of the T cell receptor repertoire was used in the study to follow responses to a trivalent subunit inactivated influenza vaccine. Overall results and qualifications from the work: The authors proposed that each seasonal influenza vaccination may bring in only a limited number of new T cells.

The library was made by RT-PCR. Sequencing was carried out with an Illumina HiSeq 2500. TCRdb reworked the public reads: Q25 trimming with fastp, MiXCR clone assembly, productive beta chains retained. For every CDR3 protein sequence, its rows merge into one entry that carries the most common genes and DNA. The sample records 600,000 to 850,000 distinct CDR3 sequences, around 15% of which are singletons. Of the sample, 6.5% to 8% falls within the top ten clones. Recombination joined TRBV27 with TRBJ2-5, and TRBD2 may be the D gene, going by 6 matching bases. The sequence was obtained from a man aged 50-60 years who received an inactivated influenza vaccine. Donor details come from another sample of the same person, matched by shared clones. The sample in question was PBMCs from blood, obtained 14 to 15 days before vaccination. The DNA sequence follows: TGTGCCAGCAGTTTTGTCGGGAGCCCACAAGAGACCCAGTACTTC. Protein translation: CASSFVGSPQETQYF.